The 15 T cell receptor beta chains in this list originate from one sample, sequenced in a study of cytomegalovirus exposure and HLA in healthy donors. The PCR ran on 60 Vbeta and 13 Jbeta primers. TCRdb keeps only in-frame clones here, not all; method: immunoSEQ multiplex PCR. The data hold around 92,000 clones, with approximately 81% observed a single time. Source material: PBMCs. These receptor sequences come from a girl aged 2 to 9 in good health and CMV-seropositive.

This rearrangement joins TRBV28 to TRBJ2-6; 8 bases agree with TRBD2. This CDR3 has 17 residues. Unmatched junction bases numbered 6, after V lost 4 bases and J lost 1 base. The germline V gene encodes CDR1 MDHEN and CDR2 SYDVKM. The CDR3 region is CASSSGTSSSGANVLTF. DNA of the CDR3: TGTGCCAGCAGTTCGGGGACTAGTAGTTCTGGGGCCAACGTCCTGACTTTC.

The CDR3 is CASRAGQGISVTEAFF. CDR3 in DNA: TGTGCCAGCAGAGCGGGACAGGGGATTTCCGTCACTGAAGCTTTCTTT. The chain employs TRBV2 and TRBJ1-1; 10 bases are a match to TRBD1. The V gene end was trimmed by 6 bases and the J gene end by 4 bases; junction bases not matched to a gene: 11. Germline V gene sequence: CDR1 SNHLY, CDR2 FYNNEI. The CDR3 covers 16 residues.

The J gene is TRBJ1-4, the V gene TRBV9; D is perhaps TRBD1 (5 bases). From germline, CDR1 is SGDLS and CDR2 YYNGEE. With 0 bases removed from V and 8 bases from J, the gap between germline ends came to 14 bases. This CDR3 contains 15 residues. CDR3 in DNA: TGTGCCAGCAGCGTAGATGGGGGGATTGGGGAAAAACTGTTTTTT. Translation gives CASSVDGGIGEKLFF.

The chain links TRBV27 to TRBJ2-7, with 9 bases identical to TRBD1. With V trimmed by 6 bases and J by 4 bases, 7 bases remained unmatched. Germline CDR1 MNHEY, CDR2 SMNVEV (reference sequence). There are 14 residues in the CDR3. CDR3 nucleotides: TGTGCCAGCAGGTGGGGACAGGGAGGATACGAGCAGTACTTC. Protein: CASRWGQGGYEQYF.

The rearrangement joins TRBV7-2 to TRBJ1-5; weak D call: TRBD1 (6 bases). Germline-derived CDR1 and CDR2 are SGHTA and FQGNSA. Trimming pared 6 bases from V and 5 bases from J, leaving 23 bases between. CDR3 length equals 17 residues. For the CDR3, the DNA is TGTGCCAGCAGTTTGAACGCCGCAGGGGAGACCCATCAGCCCCAGCATTTT. As protein: CASSLNAAGETHQPQHF.

The chain links TRBV7-2 to TRBJ1-2; D is uncertain. There are 14 residues in the CDR3. Trimming removed 5 bases at V and 4 bases at J, with 14 bases between. Germline CDR1 SGHTA, CDR2 FQGNSA. The CDR3 loop reads CASSPESAGYGYTF. The CDR3 DNA follows: TGTGCCAGCAGCCCAGAATCAGCGGGCTATGGCTACACCTTC.

V usage is TRBV19 and J usage is TRBJ1-5; 7 positions agree with TRBD1. The CDR3 consists of 16 residues. After removal of 1 base from V and 9 bases from J, the junction contained 12 bases not matched to a gene. Germline V lookup: CDR1 LNHDA, CDR2 SQIVND (reference sequence). CDR3 amino acids: CASSIVFGQGGVPQHF. As DNA, the CDR3 is TGTGCCAGTAGTATAGTTTTCGGGCAGGGGGGAGTGCCCCAGCATTTT.

This rearrangement joins TRBV1 to TRBJ2-5; the table assigns TRBD1, which was not confirmed against the DNA. TRBV1 is a documented pseudogene. The CDR3 runs to 14 residues. Here the CDR3 reads CTSSQVTGKETQYF. The DNA of the CDR3 is TGCACCAGCAGCCAAGTCACAGGGAAAGAGACCCAGTACTTC.

This clone was seen a handful of times. V is TRBV13 and J is TRBJ1-1; a possible D gene is TRBD1 (6 bases). Germline CDR1 reads PRHDT; CDR2 reads FYEKMQ (reference sequence). CDR3 size: 15 residues. Trimming shortened V by 5 bases and J by 5 bases, and 18 bases separated the two germline ends. CDR3 protein: CASSPPRQARTEAFF. DNA of the CDR3: TGTGCCAGCAGCCCCCCGAGACAGGCGCGGACTGAAGCTTTCTTT.

The chain employs TRBV4-3 and TRBJ2-1; 7 bases align to TRBD2. The V gene's germline CDR1 is LGHNA and CDR2 YSLEER. Trimming removed 0 bases from V and 0 bases from J; junction bases left unmatched: 2. The CDR3 extends over 16 amino acids. The CDR3 sequence: CASSQDRGSSYNEQFF. In DNA form, the CDR3 reads TGCGCCAGCAGCCAAGACCGCGGGAGCTCCTACAATGAGCAGTTCTTC.

This sequence joins TRBV6-1 and TRBJ2-7, with 9 bases fitting TRBD2. The CDR3 has 15 amino acids. Germline CDR1 and CDR2: MNHNS and SASEGT. V was pared by 2 bases and J by 6 bases, with 8 bases of the junction left unmatched. CDR3 sequence reads: CASSEWAGGPSEQYF. In DNA, the CDR3 is TGTGCCAGCAGTGAATGGGCGGGAGGGCCTTCCGAGCAGTACTTC.

The gene calls are TRBV19 and TRBJ2-1, with D possibly matching TRBD1 (6 bases). This CDR3 region has 16 residues. Trimming cost V 3 bases and J 0 bases, with 12 bases left between them. Germline V gene lookup returns CDR1 LNHDA and CDR2 SQIVND (reference sequence). CDR3 nucleotide sequence: TGTGCCAGTAGTATCCGGGACATTAGCTCCTACAATGAGCAGTTCTTC. Its protein is CASSIRDISSYNEQFF. The full variable domain, rest sourced from reference TRBV19 and TRBJ2-1, is DGGITQSPKYLFRKEGQNVTLSCEQNLNHDAMYWYRQDPGQGLRLIYYSQIVNDFQKGDIAEGYSVSREKKESFPLTVTSAQKNPTAFYLCASSIRDISSYNEQFFGPGTRLTVL.

This chain links TRBV10-3 with TRBJ2-7; 11 bases match TRBD2. Per the germline V gene, CDR1 is ENHRY and CDR2 is SYGVKD. J was trimmed by 3 bases and V by 10 bases; bases with no gene match: 5. The CDR3 has 13 amino acids. Here the CDR3 reads CATRLAGNYEQYF. The DNA of the CDR3 is TGTGCCACCCGACTAGCGGGAAACTACGAGCAGTACTTC.

The chain employs TRBV9 and TRBJ2-3; D call uncertain. The CDR3 length is 12 residues. V gave up 0 bases and J gave up 5 bases, with 4 bases separating them. Germline V gives CDR1 SGDLS, CDR2 YYNGEE. The CDR3 loop is CASSVERDTQYF. The CDR3 DNA sequence: TGTGCCAGCAGCGTAGAGCGAGATACGCAGTATTTT.

The table lists this clone with a few counts. The rearrangement uses TRBV6-1 and TRBJ1-1, with D hard to call. The V gene's germline CDR1 is MNHNS and CDR2 SASEGT. This CDR3 region has 14 residues. V was cut by 1 base and J by 7 bases, with 13 bases left in between. CDR3 nucleotides: TGTGCCAGCAGTGAAGAAGCCGACTTTGGTGAAGCTTTCTTT. Its protein is CASSEEADFGEAFF.